The entry below describes one T cell receptor (beta chain). RNA transcripts yielded amplified TCR beta CDR3 regions. The TCR CDR3 was amplified in a first-round RT-PCR using the HTBI primer set. TCRdb processed the multiplex PCR reads anew with MiXCR; each CDR3 protein has one entry. The table has 310,000 or so distinct CDR3 sequences, about 18% seen once. This entry comes from a study of T cells in Graves' hyperthyroidism and ophthalmopathy. The V end was cut by 4 bases, the J end by 4 bases, with 22 bases between. Germline CDR1 is GTSNPN and CDR2 is SVGIG (reference sequence). This CDR3 comprises 16 residues.

Sequencing was carried out using blood. The chain recombines TRBV30 with TRBJ2-5; TRBD1 is a possible D gene (6 bases). The source of this sequence is a woman aged 55-70 years with Graves' ophthalmopathy. The CDR3 nucleotides read TGTGCCTGGACCCTAGGGGGTTTGGGCCTTGGAGAGACCCAGTACTTC. Translation gives CAWTLGGLGLGETQYF.